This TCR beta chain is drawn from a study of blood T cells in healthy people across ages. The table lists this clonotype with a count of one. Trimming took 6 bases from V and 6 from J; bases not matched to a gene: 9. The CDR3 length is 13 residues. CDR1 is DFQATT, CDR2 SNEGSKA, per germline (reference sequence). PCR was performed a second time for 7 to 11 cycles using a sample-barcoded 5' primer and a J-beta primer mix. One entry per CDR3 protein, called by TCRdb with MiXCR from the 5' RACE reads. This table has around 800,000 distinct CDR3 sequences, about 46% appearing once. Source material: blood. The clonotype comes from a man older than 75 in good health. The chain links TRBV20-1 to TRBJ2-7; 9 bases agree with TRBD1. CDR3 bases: TGCAGTGCGGCCTTGGGACAGGGAAGCGAGCAGTACTTC. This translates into CSAALGQGSEQYF.